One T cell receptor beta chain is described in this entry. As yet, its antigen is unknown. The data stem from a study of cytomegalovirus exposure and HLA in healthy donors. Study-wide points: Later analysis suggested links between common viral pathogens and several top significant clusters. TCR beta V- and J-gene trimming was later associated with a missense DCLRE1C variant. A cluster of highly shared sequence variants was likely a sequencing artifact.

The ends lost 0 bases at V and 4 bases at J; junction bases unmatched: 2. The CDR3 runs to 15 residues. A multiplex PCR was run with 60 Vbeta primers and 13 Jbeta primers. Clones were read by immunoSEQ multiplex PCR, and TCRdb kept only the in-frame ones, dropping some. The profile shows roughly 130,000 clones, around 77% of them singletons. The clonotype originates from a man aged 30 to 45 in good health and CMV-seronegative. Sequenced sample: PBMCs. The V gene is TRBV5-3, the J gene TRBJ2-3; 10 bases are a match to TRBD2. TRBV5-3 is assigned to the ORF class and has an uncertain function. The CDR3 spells CARSLASGSPDTQYF. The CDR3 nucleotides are TGTGCCAGAAGCTTGGCTAGCGGGAGCCCAGATACGCAGTATTTT.